The 17 T cell receptor beta chains in this list originate from one sample, sequenced in a study of OX40 agonist ivuxolimab in advanced cancers. Generated by immunoSEQ multiplex PCR, the TCRdb table keeps only in-frame clones and is missing some. The data show roughly 76,000 clones, more than 85% seen once. The sequenced sample was CD4+ or CD8+ T cells sorted from blood, obtained in a trial of the OX40 agonist ivuxolimab. The source of these receptors is an adult with an advanced solid tumor such as melanoma, head and neck, liver or kidney cancer.

The chain joins TRBV7-9 to TRBJ2-1; either TRBD1 or TRBD2 may supply D (5 bases each). Trimming removed 5 bases at V and 7 bases at J, with 15 bases between. CDR1 is SEHNR and CDR2 is FQNEAQ in the germline V gene (reference sequence). This CDR3 comprises 14 residues. In DNA form, the CDR3 reads TGTGCCAGCAGCCGGGACCCCGCTTGGAATGAGCAGTTCTTC. Protein product: CASSRDPAWNEQFF.

The chain uses TRBV18 and TRBJ1-2; D may be TRBD1 (5 bases). Germline CDR1 KGHSH, CDR2 LQKENI. The CDR3 loop spans 13 amino acids. V dropped 6 bases and J dropped 3 bases, with 11 bases sitting between them. The CDR3 protein is CASSPGGDYGYTF. CDR3 DNA: TGTGCCAGCTCGCCCGGGGGAGACTATGGCTACACCTTC.

The chain carries TRBV19 and TRBJ1-5; 9 nucleotides line up with TRBD1. Germline V gene lookup returns CDR1 LNHDA and CDR2 SQIVND (reference sequence). The length of the CDR3 is 14 residues. V trimming: 8 bases; J trimming: 3 bases; junction bases outside the gene matches: 5. DNA for the CDR3: TGTGCCAGTGGCCGGACAGGGGACAATCAGCCCCAGCATTTT. Encoded protein: CASGRTGDNQPQHF.

The chain is built from TRBV5-6 and TRBJ2-7; D is tentatively TRBD1 or TRBD2 (6 bases each). This CDR3 region has 13 residues. The ends were cut back, 4 bases at V and 3 bases at J, with 11 bases in the middle. Per germline, CDR1 SGHDT and CDR2 YYEEEE. CDR3 sequence reads: CASSRGRFYEQYV. Written as DNA, the CDR3 is TGTGCCAGCAGCCGGGGGCGGTTCTACGAGCAGTACGTC.

This chain links TRBV19 with TRBJ2-7; D is uncertain. This CDR3 comprises 14 residues. Deletions cut 1 base from V and 0 bases from J, with 7 bases between. Germline V gene data show CDR1 as LNHDA and CDR2 as SQIVND (reference sequence). For the CDR3, the DNA is TGTGCCAGTAGTATAGCTGAGAGCTCCTACGAGCAGTACTTC. Translating it yields CASSIAESSYEQYF.

J is TRBJ2-1 and V is TRBV7-3, with D possibly TRBD1 on 6 matching bases. CDR1 SGHTA and CDR2 FQGTGA come from the germline V gene. CDR3 length: 14 residues. V was pared by 5 bases and J by 9 bases, with 17 bases between. CDR3 protein: CASSPRLRGGEQFF. CDR3 bases: TGTGCCAGCAGCCCCAGACTCAGGGGTGGTGAGCAGTTCTTC.

The chain employs TRBV7-8 and TRBJ2-2; 10 bases match TRBD2. V shed 4 bases and J 1 base; nucleotides not matched to a gene: 6. The CDR3 is 17 residues long. Germline loops: CDR1 SGHVS, CDR2 FQNEAQ. The DNA for the CDR3 is TGTGCCAGCAGCTCCGCCCTAGCGGGGGAGAACACCGGGGAGCTGTTTTTT. Protein: CASSSALAGENTGELFF.

This chain links TRBV6-5 with TRBJ1-5, with TRBD1 matching 7 bases. The ends lost 6 bases at V and 6 bases at J; junction bases unmatched: 11. The CDR3 has 15 residues. Germline loops: CDR1 MNHEY, CDR2 SVGAGI. The DNA of the CDR3 is TGTGCCAGCAGCTCGGGTACAGGGGCGTTTCAGCCCCAGCATTTT. This gives the protein CASSSGTGAFQPQHF.

This chain links TRBV7-2 with TRBJ2-7; TRBD2 is a possible D gene (6 bases). This CDR3 is 14 amino acids long. Germline V gives CDR1 SGHTA, CDR2 FQGNSA. Between the trimmed V and J ends, which lost 1 base and 5 bases, there was a span of 12 bases. CDR3 DNA: TGTGCCAGCAGCTTAGAGGCGGGGCCCCACGAGCAGTACTTC. Amino acids: CASSLEAGPHEQYF.

The gene calls are TRBV6-5 and TRBJ1-5; tentatively, D is TRBD1 (6 bases). The CDR3 spans 14 residues. The germline CDR1 and CDR2 sequences are MNHEY and SVGAGI. The germline V and J ends were trimmed by 4 bases and 8 bases, with 15 bases remaining between them. The CDR3 here is CASSSLGGAEPQHF. The CDR3 coding sequence is TGTGCCAGCAGTTCTTTGGGGGGGGCTGAGCCCCAGCATTTT.

The chain joins TRBV7-8 to TRBJ2-5; 14 nucleotides line up with TRBD2. The J segment lost 5 bases and the V segment lost 1 base, leaving 9 bases of the junction unmatched. This CDR3 has 18 residues. Per germline, CDR1 SGHVS and CDR2 FQNEAQ. CDR3 region: CASSLGLAGGAGVETQYF. In nucleotides, the CDR3 is TGTGCCAGCAGCTTAGGACTAGCGGGGGGGGCAGGCGTGGAGACCCAGTACTTC.

This chain links TRBV5-4 with TRBJ2-1, with D possibly matching TRBD2 (6 bases). This CDR3 has 15 amino acids. V lost 2 bases to trimming and J lost 3 bases, with 12 bases between them. Germline CDR1 is SGHNT and CDR2 is YYREEE (reference sequence). The chain's CDR3 is CASSFGTDYYNEQFF. CDR3 sequence (DNA): TGTGCCAGCAGCTTTGGGACGGACTACTACAATGAGCAGTTCTTC.

The gene calls are TRBV5-4 and TRBJ2-5; possibly TRBD2 for D (6 bases). The CDR3 is 15 amino acids. Trimming pared 0 bases from V and 4 bases from J, leaving 13 bases between. The germline V gene encodes CDR1 SGHNT and CDR2 YYREEE (reference sequence). The CDR3 DNA is TGTGCCAGCAGCTTGGGCCTAAAGGGAGGAGAGACCCAGTACTTC. Translating it yields CASSLGLKGGETQYF.

This chain uses TRBV7-2 with TRBJ1-5; 9 bases match TRBD1. CDR3 length: 14 residues. Germline CDR1 is SGHTA and CDR2 is FQGNSA. V shed 4 bases and J 5 bases; nucleotides not matched to a gene: 3. This chain's CDR3 is CASSSGQGHQPQHF. The CDR3 DNA reads as TGTGCCAGCAGCTCGGGACAGGGCCATCAGCCCCAGCATTTT.

The rearrangement joins TRBV5-4 to TRBJ2-5; TRBD2 agrees at 10 bases. V lost 0 bases to trimming and J lost 2 bases; unmatched junction nucleotides: 4. The germline V gene has CDR1 SGHNT and CDR2 YYREEE (reference sequence). CDR3 length: 16 residues. The CDR3 coding sequence is TGTGCCAGCAGCTTGGCCCAAGCGGGGGGGCAAGAGACCCAGTACTTC. This codes for CASSLAQAGGQETQYF.

The gene calls are TRBV11-2 and TRBJ2-7, with D perhaps matching TRBD1 (6 bases). The V and J ends lost 5 bases and 5 bases respectively, with 16 bases between them. The CDR3 is 14 amino acids. Germline values: CDR1 SGHAT, CDR2 FQNNGV. The CDR3 here is CASSARYRAHEQYV. The CDR3 DNA sequence: TGTGCCAGCAGCGCGCGTTACAGGGCCCACGAGCAGTACGTC.

The rearrangement links TRBV6-6 to TRBJ2-2; no reliable D call. The CDR3 is 15 residues long. V gave up 0 bases and J gave up 1 base, with 6 bases separating them. Germline V CDR1 and CDR2: MNHNY, SVGAGI (reference sequence). The CDR3, as DNA: TGTGCCAGCAGTTACTCTATGCGGAACACCGGGGAGCTGTTTTTT. Translating it yields CASSYSMRNTGELFF.